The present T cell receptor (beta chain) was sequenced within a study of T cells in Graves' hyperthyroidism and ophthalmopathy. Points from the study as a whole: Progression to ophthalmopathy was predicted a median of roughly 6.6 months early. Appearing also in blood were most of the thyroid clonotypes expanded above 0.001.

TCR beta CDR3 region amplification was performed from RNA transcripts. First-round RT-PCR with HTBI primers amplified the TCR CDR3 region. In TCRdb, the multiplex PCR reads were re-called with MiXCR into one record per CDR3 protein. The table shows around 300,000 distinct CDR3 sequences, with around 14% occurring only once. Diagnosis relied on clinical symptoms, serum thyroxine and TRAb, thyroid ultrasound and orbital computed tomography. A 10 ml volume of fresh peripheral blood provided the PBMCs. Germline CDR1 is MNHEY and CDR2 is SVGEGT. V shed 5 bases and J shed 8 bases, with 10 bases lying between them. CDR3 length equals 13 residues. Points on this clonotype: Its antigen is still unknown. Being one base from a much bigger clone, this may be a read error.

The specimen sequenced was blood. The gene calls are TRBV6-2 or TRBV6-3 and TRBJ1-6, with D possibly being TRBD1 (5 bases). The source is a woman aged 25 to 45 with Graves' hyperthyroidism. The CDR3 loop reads CASSHPGHSPLHF. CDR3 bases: TGTGCCAGCAGTCACCCGGGACATTCACCCCTCCACTTT.